These 20 T cell receptor beta chains were all obtained from the same sample, sequenced in a study of T cell responses to AZD1222 COVID-19 vaccine listed by TCRdb under 2021. The time point label, read with the paper, signifies: baseline before first vaccination. The method behind the library was the immunoSEQ multiplex PCR assay. In its TCRdb copy, this immuneACCESS table keeps in-frame sequences only and misses some clones. Where compared with another copy, unresolved V genes explain less than half of these, and the others have no known cause. Recorded for this sample are 150,000 or so clones; around 89% of them occurred a single time. The ten largest clones add up to 4.5% to 6.5% of the sample. The source material was peripheral blood, sampled on day 0 of AZD1222 vaccination. The receptors were gathered from an adult in good health.

A single count supports this clone. V usage is TRBV28 and J usage is TRBJ1-2, with D uncertain. Germline V gene data show CDR1 as MDHEN and CDR2 as SYDVKM. Trimming shortened V by 6 bases and J by 7 bases, and 12 bases separated the two germline ends. This CDR3 contains 12 residues. The chain's CDR3 is CASSPVWVGYTF. The DNA of the CDR3 is TGTGCCAGCAGCCCCGTCTGGGTTGGCTACACCTTC.

This sequence joins TRBV7-2 and TRBJ1-6; tentative D call: TRBD1 (6 bases). The ends were cut back, 4 bases at V and 7 bases at J, with 14 bases in the middle. This CDR3 has 15 residues. Germline assignment: CDR1 SGHTA and CDR2 FQGNSA. The CDR3: CASSSRRGYNSPLHF. The CDR3, as DNA: TGTGCCAGCAGCTCGCGCAGGGGCTACAATTCACCCCTCCACTTT.

V usage is TRBV11-2 and J usage is TRBJ1-1; D unclear. Germline assignment: CDR1 SGHAT and CDR2 FQNNGV. With 3 bases removed from V and 3 bases from J, the gap between germline ends came to 5 bases. The CDR3 length is 12 residues. Here the CDR3 reads CASSFRDTEAFF. CDR3 nucleotide sequence: TGTGCCAGCAGCTTCCGGGACACTGAAGCTTTCTTT.

The chain joins TRBV19 to TRBJ1-2, with D possibly matching TRBD1 (5 bases). There are 13 residues in the CDR3. V lost 10 bases, J lost 4 bases, and 16 bases lay in between. The V gene's germline CDR1 is LNHDA and CDR2 SQIVND (reference sequence). The CDR3 spells CATGGGGSYGYTF. DNA of the CDR3: TGTGCCACAGGCGGTGGGGGATCCTATGGCTACACCTTC.

This clone was recorded a few times. The V call is TRBV27, the J call TRBJ2-2; 7 positions agree with TRBD2. Trimming removed 1 base from V and 2 bases from J; junction bases left unmatched: 4. The germline V gene has CDR1 MNHEY and CDR2 SMNVEV (reference sequence). The CDR3 contains 16 residues. The CDR3 spells CASSLFGGSNTGELFF. In nucleotides, the CDR3 is TGTGCCAGCAGTTTATTCGGCGGGAGTAACACCGGGGAGCTGTTTTTT.

This clone was seen only a few times. This chain joins TRBV30 and TRBJ1-6; D gene ambiguous. Germline CDR1 reads GTSNPN; CDR2 reads SVGIG (reference sequence). This CDR3 is 13 amino acids long. Trimming shortened V by 2 bases and J by 6 bases, and 8 bases separated the two germline ends. The CDR3 region has the DNA TGTGCCTGGAGTCGGTCAGCTAATTCACCCCTCCACTTT. Translated: CAWSRSANSPLHF.

The chain employs TRBV5-1 and TRBJ2-1; D is unresolved. Trimming took 8 bases from V and 9 from J, leaving 30 bases between them. The CDR3 is 17 residues long. Germline V gene sequence: CDR1 SGHRS, CDR2 YFSETQ. In DNA form, the CDR3 reads TGCGCCAGTGCGCTATCTGTCAACCGGATTCACATTGGTGAGCAGTTCTTC. Its translation: CASALSVNRIHIGEQFF.

This rearrangement joins TRBV6-9 to TRBJ1-1; D remains unclear. Germline loops: CDR1 MNHGY, CDR2 SVAAGI. Deletions cut 1 base from V and 1 base from J, with 16 bases between. This CDR3 has 17 residues. CDR3 DNA sequence: TGTGCCAGCAGTTATTATTTATCCCAGAGGAGGAACACTGAAGCTTTCTTT. The encoded protein is CASSYYLSQRRNTEAFF.

This chain joins TRBV15 and TRBJ1-2; tentatively, D is TRBD1 (6 bases). The CDR3 has 15 residues. The V and J ends lost 0 bases and 7 bases respectively, with 15 bases between them. The germline V gene has CDR1 LNHNV and CDR2 YYDKDF (reference sequence). The CDR3 sequence is CATSRDPDRLSGYTF. CDR3 nucleotides: TGTGCCACCAGCAGAGACCCAGACAGGTTATCTGGCTACACCTTC.

The chain uses TRBV24-1 and TRBJ2-1; 10 nucleotides agree with TRBD1. Trimming removed 3 bases from V and 8 bases from J; junction bases left unmatched: 6. In germline, CDR1 is KGHDR, CDR2 SFDVKD. The CDR3 totals 15 residues. CDR3 bases: TGTGCCACCAGTGATAGGGACAGGGGTCGCTATGAGCAGTTCTTC. Its translation: CATSDRDRGRYEQFF.

The V and J genes are TRBV28 and TRBJ1-5; TRBD1 aligns across 8 bases. Germline-derived CDR1 and CDR2 are MDHEN and SYDVKM. The junction had 11 bases not matched to a gene; V was cut back by 6 bases and J by 7 bases. This CDR3 is 15 amino acids long. The CDR3 protein is CASREATGVRQPQHF. The CDR3 nucleotides are TGTGCCAGCAGGGAGGCGACAGGGGTGCGCCAGCCCCAGCATTTT.

The rearrangement uses TRBV29-1 and TRBJ2-3; 8 nucleotides match TRBD1. CDR3 length equals 15 residues. Germline V lookup: CDR1 SQVTM, CDR2 ANQGSEA. V lost 6 bases and J lost 1; bases outside the gene matches: 9. The CDR3 sequence is CSVLQGVPGTDTQYF. DNA of the CDR3: TGCAGCGTCCTACAGGGGGTTCCGGGCACAGATACGCAGTATTTT.

The gene calls are TRBV29-1 and TRBJ2-4; D might be TRBD1 (6 bases). This CDR3 has 13 amino acids. Germline lookup yields CDR1 SQVTM and CDR2 ANQGSEA. V shed 6 bases and J shed 6 bases, with 15 bases lying between them. The CDR3 protein is CSVPSVGANIQYF. The CDR3 DNA is TGCAGCGTCCCCAGTGTGGGGGCAAACATTCAGTACTTC.

The genes are TRBV5-1 and TRBJ2-7; 8 nucleotides align to TRBD2. Per germline, CDR1 SGHRS and CDR2 YFSETQ. This CDR3 contains 14 residues. With V trimmed by 5 bases and J by 5 bases, 9 bases remained unmatched. CDR3 in amino acids: CASSGQAGVDEQYF. The CDR3 nucleotides are TGCGCCAGCAGTGGACAAGCGGGAGTCGACGAGCAGTACTTC.

V gene TRBV7-2 combines with J gene TRBJ2-1, with D perhaps matching TRBD1 (5 bases). This CDR3 is 14 amino acids long. Trimming cost V 1 base and J 13 bases, with 17 bases left between them. The germline CDR1 and CDR2 sequences are SGHTA and FQGNSA. The CDR3, as DNA: TGTGCCAGCAGCTTAGAATTCTCGTCAGGGCTCCAGTTCTTC. Its translation is CASSLEFSSGLQFF. Full variable domain (missing parts from reference TRBV7-2 and TRBJ2-1): GAGVSQSPSNKVTEKGKDVELRCDPISGHTALYWYRQSLGQGLEFLIYFQGNSAPDKSGLPSDRFSAERTGGSVSTLTIQRTQQEDSAVYLCASSLEFSSGLQFFGPGTRLTVL.

In DNA form, the CDR3 reads TGTGCCAGCAGCGCCCGACAGGGGTTGAGCACTGAAGCTTTCTTT. Protein product: CASSARQGLSTEAFF. The rearrangement joins TRBV9 to TRBJ1-1, with 8 bases that match TRBD1. The CDR3 sequence is 15 residues long. The germline V gene encodes CDR1 SGDLS and CDR2 YYNGEE. V shed 3 bases and J 4 bases; nucleotides not matched to a gene: 8.

The rearrangement links TRBV5-8 to TRBJ1-2; D gene uncertain. Per the germline V gene, CDR1 is SGHTS and CDR2 is YDEGEE. The CDR3 is 16 residues long. The germline V and J ends were trimmed by 1 base and 3 bases, with 16 bases remaining between them. Here the CDR3 DNA reads TGTGCCAGCAGCTTGTCAGTTGCAGGATTCGACTATGGCTACACCTTC. Its protein product is CASSLSVAGFDYGYTF.

The chain has TRBV4-1 and TRBJ1-4; D is unclear. This CDR3 spans 16 amino acids. In germline, CDR1 is MGHRA, CDR2 YSYEKL. Trimming stripped 1 base from V and 8 bases from J, with 17 bases between. The CDR3 DNA reads TGCGCCAGCAGCCAAGCGTGGACCCGGTCTAGGGAAAAACTGTTTTTT. This sequence encodes CASSQAWTRSREKLFF.

The chain's CDR3 is CASPPSGATSYEQYF. The CDR3 coding sequence is TGCGCCAGCCCCCCTTCGGGGGCAACCTCCTACGAGCAGTACTTC. The V and J genes are TRBV4-3 and TRBJ2-7; TRBD1 or TRBD2 may be the D gene (6 bases each). CDR1 LGHNA and CDR2 YSLEER come from the germline V gene. The CDR3 is 15 residues long. V lost 8 bases and J 0 bases, leaving 17 bases between the germline ends.

V and J are TRBV10-1 and TRBJ1-1; perhaps TRBD1 as D (5 bases). Germline CDR1 and CDR2: WNHNN and SYGVQD (reference sequence). The CDR3 sequence is 14 residues long. V lost 3 bases and J 8 bases, leaving 16 bases between the germline ends. The chain's CDR3 is CASSDTGGGREAFF. The CDR3 DNA reads TGCGCCAGCAGTGATACAGGCGGCGGAAGGGAAGCTTTCTTT.